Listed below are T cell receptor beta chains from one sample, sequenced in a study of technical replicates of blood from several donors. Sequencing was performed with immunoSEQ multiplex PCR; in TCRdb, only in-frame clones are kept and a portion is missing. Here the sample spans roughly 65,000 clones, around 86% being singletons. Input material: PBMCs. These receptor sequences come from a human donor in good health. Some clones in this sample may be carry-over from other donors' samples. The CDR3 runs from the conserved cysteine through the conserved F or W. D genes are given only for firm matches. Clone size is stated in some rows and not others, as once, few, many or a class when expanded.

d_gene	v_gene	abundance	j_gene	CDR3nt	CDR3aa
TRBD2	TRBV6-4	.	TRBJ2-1	TGTGCCAGCAGTCCTAGCGGGGGGGCAGGTGAGCAGTTCTTC	CASSPSGGAGEQFF
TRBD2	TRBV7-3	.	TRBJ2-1	TGTGCCAGCAGCGCCGGACTAGCTAGTTCCAATGAGCAGTTCTTC	CASSAGLASSNEQFF
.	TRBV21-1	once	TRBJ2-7	TGTGCCGGAGGTAGCGAGCAGTACTTC	CAGGSEQYF
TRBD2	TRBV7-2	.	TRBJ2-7	TGTGCCAGCAGCCCAAGCGGGAGGGACTACGAGCAGTACTTC	CASSPSGRDYEQYF
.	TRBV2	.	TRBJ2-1	TGTGCCAGCGTTCTAGCGTCCAATGAGCAGTTCTTC	CASVLASNEQFF
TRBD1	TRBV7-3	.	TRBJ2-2	TGTGCCAGCAGCTCGAGGGACAGAAGAAACAAGGCCGGGGAGCTGTTTTTT	CASSSRDRRNKAGELFF
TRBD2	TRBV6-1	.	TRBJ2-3	TGTGCCAGCAGTGCTGCGGGGGTCACAGATACGCAGTATTTT	CASSAAGVTDTQYF
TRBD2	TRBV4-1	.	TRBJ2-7	TGCGCCAGCAGCTCGCCGGGGCGGGAGGGCCGGGACGAGCAGTACTTC	CASSSPGREGRDEQYF
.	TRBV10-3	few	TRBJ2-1	TGTGCCATCAGTGAAGGAGTTGAGCAGTTCTTC	CAISEGVEQFF
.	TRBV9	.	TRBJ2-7	TGTGCCAGCAGCGCTACTAGTGGTACCGACGAGCAGTACTTC	CASSATSGTDEQYF
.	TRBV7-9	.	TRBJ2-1	TGTGCCAGCAGCTTCGGGGGTAGGGTTGGGAATGAGCAGTTCTTC	CASSFGGRVGNEQFF
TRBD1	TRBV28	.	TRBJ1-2	TGTGCCAGCAGGGGAACGGGGACAGGTGTTTATGGCTACACCTTC	CASRGTGTGVYGYTF
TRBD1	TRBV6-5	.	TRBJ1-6	TGTGCCAGCAGTGACAGGGATAATTCACCCCTCCACTTT	CASSDRDNSPLHF
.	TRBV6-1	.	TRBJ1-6	TGTGCCAGCAGTGAATTGGGTGGACTTATAAGTTCACCCCTCCACTTT	CASSELGGLISSPLHF
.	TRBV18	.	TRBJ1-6	TGTGCCAGCTCACCAGGTGGGCAGGGTCATCGCTCACCCCTCCACTTT	CASSPGGQGHRSPLHF
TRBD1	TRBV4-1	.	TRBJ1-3	TGCGCCAGCAGCTTCGGGGGACAGTTAGGAAACACCATATATTTT	CASSFGGQLGNTIYF
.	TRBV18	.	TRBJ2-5	TGTGCCAGCTCAGGGGGCGGCCAAGAGACCCAGTACTTC	CASSGGGQETQYF
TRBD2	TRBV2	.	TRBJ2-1	TGTGCCAGCAGTGAAACAGCGGGGCTGGGCAATGAGCAGTTCTTC	CASSETAGLGNEQFF
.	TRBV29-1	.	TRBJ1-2	TGCAGCGTTGAAGAGAAAGACAGGAGATATGGCTACACCTTC	CSVEEKDRRYGYTF
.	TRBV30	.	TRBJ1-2	TGTGCCTGGAGTGTTACAGCTAACTATGGCTACACCTTC	CAWSVTANYGYTF
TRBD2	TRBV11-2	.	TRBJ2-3	TGTGCCAGCAGCTTCAGCGGGAGTTATACAGATACGCAGTATTTT	CASSFSGSYTDTQYF
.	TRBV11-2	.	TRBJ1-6	TGTGCCAGCAGCTTAGACCGGGGTTCACCCCTCCACTTT	CASSLDRGSPLHF
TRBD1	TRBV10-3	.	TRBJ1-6	TGTGCCATCACCCGGGACAGGGATAATTCACCCCTCCACTTT	CAITRDRDNSPLHF
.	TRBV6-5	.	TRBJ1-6	TGTGCCAGCAGTTACTCGACTGACCTTCCTTCACCCCTCCACTTT	CASSYSTDLPSPLHF
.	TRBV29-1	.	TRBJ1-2	TGCAGCGTTGATATCTACGCAGGGGCCTATGGCTACACCTTC	CSVDIYAGAYGYTF
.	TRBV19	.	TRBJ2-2	TGTGCCAGTAGTATGAGGCCCCCCACGGGCACCGGGGAGCTGTTTTTT	CASSMRPPTGTGELFF
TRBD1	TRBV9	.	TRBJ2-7	TGTGCCAGCAGCGCCACATCACAGGGGGCCTACGAGCAGTACTTC	CASSATSQGAYEQYF
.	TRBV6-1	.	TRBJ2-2	TGTGCCAGCACCTGGGGCCGACCCGGGGAGCTGTTTTTT	CASTWGRPGELFF
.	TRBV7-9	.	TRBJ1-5	TGTGCCAGCAGCTCGGAGGGGGGGCGTCAGCCCCAGCATTTT	CASSSEGGRQPQHF
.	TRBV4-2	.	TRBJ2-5	TGTGCCAGCAGCCAAGGGGGCCTAGGGTCCCAGTACTTC	CASSQGGLGSQYF
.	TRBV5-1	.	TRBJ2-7	TGCGCCAGCAGTCTGTCGGTGTTCCTCCCTCCCTACGAGCAGTACTTC	CASSLSVFLPPYEQYF
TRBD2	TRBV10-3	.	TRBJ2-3	TGTGCCATCAGTAGGACTAGCGGGCTTAGCACAGATACGCAGTATTTT	CAISRTSGLSTDTQYF
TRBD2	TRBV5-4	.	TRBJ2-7	TGTGCCAGCAGCTTGGAGAGCGGGAGGGCCTACGAGCAGTACTTC	CASSLESGRAYEQYF
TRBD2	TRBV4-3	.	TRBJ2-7	TGCGCCAGCAGCCAAGCCCCGGGACTAGCGGACTCCTACGAGCAGTACTTC	CASSQAPGLADSYEQYF
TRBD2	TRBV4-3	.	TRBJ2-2	TGCGCCAGCAGCCAAGACGGGGCGGGAGGCCCCGCGAACACCGGGGAGCTGTTTTTT	CASSQDGAGGPANTGELFF
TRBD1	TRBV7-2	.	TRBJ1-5	TGTGCCAGCAGCTTGGGACAGGGGTGGGCTCAGCCCCAGCATTTT	CASSLGQGWAQPQHF
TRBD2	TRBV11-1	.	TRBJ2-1	TGTGCCAGCAGCTTAGTTCTAGCGGGGGCAATCAATGAGCAGTTCTTC	CASSLVLAGAINEQFF
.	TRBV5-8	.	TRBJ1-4	TGTGCCAGCAGCTTGAATCCGCAGGATGAAAAACTGTTTTTT	CASSLNPQDEKLFF
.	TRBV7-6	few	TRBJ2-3	TGTGCCAGCAGCTCCTTTTTTTCTCCGCAGTATTTT	CASSSFFSPQYF
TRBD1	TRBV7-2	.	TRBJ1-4	TGTGCCAGCAGCTTAGTCCAGGGGGGTGAAAAACTGTTTTTT	CASSLVQGGEKLFF
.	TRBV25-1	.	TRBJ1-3	TGTGCCAGCAGTGAACCCCGACAGGCGGCTGGAAACACCATATATTTT	CASSEPRQAAGNTIYF
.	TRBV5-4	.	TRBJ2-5	TGTGCCAGCAGCTTGACAGGTTCCCAAGAGACCCAGTACTTC	CASSLTGSQETQYF
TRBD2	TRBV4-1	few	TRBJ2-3	TGCGCCAGCGGACTAGCGGGAGATACGCAGTATTTT	CASGLAGDTQYF
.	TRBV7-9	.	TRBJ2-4	TGTGCCAGCAGCTTAGCCCAGGGTGACAAAAACATTCAGTACTTC	CASSLAQGDKNIQYF
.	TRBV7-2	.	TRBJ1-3	TGTGCCAGCAGCTCTTTCTCTGGAAACACCATATATTTT	CASSSFSGNTIYF
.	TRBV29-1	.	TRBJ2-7	TGCAGCGCACGGACAGCCTCCTACGAGCAGTACTTC	CSARTASYEQYF
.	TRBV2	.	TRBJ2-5	TGTGCCAGCACCCCGAGGGGGACCACTGGGGAGACCCAGTACTTC	CASTPRGTTGETQYF
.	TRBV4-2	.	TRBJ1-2	TGTGCCAGCAGCCAAGTCGGCCTGGTGGCAGGGTCGTTGGTCTATGGCTACACCTTC	CASSQVGLVAGSLVYGYTF
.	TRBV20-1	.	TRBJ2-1	TGCAGTGCTAGACTTTACAATGAGCAGTTCTTC	CSARLYNEQFF
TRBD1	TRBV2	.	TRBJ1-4	TGTGCCAGCAGTAGTACCGGGACAGGAAGCTACCCATGCTATTTT	CASSSTGTGSYPCYF